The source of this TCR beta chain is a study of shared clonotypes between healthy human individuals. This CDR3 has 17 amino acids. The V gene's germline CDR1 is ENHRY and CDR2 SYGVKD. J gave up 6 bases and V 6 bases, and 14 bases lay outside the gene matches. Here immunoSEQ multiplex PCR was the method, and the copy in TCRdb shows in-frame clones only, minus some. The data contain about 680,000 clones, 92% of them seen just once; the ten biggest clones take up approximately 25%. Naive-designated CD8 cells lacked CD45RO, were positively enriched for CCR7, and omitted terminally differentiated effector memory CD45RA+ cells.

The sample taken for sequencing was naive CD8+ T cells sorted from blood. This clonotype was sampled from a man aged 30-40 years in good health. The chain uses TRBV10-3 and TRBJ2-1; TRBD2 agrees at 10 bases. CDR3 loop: CAISERLAGPISNEQFF. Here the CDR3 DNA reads TGTGCCATCAGCGAACGACTAGCGGGCCCTATATCCAATGAGCAGTTCTTC.